Below, 19 T cell receptor beta chains from the same sample are listed, as sequenced in a study of immune heterogeneity within non-small cell lung tumors (dated 2018 in TCRdb). Genomic DNA extracted from bulk tumor tissue served as TCR template, with roughly 610 ng gDNA amplified per sample. Multiple biopsies per primary tumor were taken during surgery, spaced as far apart as possible within the tumor mass. The study cohort was described as untreated, and patients were newly diagnosed NSCLC cases undergoing curative surgery. TCRdb shows the sequencer as HiSeq X Ten. The TCR beta CDR3 region was amplified with a multiplex PCR system, in which a first round of nine to ten cycles was run using 32 V-gene forward and 13 J-gene reverse primers. TCRdb ran its own pipeline on the public reads, namely fastp trimming at Q25 and MiXCR clone calling, and kept in-frame beta chains. Entries are consolidated by CDR3 protein sequence, retaining the most common genes and DNA. The sample table lists around 9,700 distinct CDR3 sequences, approximately 20% of them with a count of one. Roughly 3.8% of the sample comes from the top ten.

The sequenced sample was lung tumor tissue. The receptors stem from a man in his 60s with non-small cell lung cancer.

This clonotype was seen a handful of times. The chain uses TRBV28 and TRBJ2-1; 9 positions match TRBD2. The CDR3 runs to 16 residues. Germline V gene sequence: CDR1 MDHEN, CDR2 SYDVKM. The J segment lost 8 bases and the V segment lost 3 bases, leaving 11 bases of the junction unmatched. DNA of the CDR3: TGTGCCAGCAGTTTTAACGGCGGGAGGGTTGTAGATGAGCAGTTCTTC. This gives the protein CASSFNGGRVVDEQFF.

This chain links TRBV18 with TRBJ2-4, with D tentatively TRBD2 (6 bases). This CDR3 is built from 17 residues. Trimming shortened V by 2 bases and J by 3 bases, and 17 bases separated the two germline ends. CDR1 KGHSH and CDR2 LQKENI come from the germline V gene. The CDR3 region is CASSPSSWDGGKNIQYF. CDR3 DNA sequence: TGTGCCAGCTCACCAAGTAGCTGGGACGGGGGCAAAAACATTCAGTACTTC. Variable domain in full (rest from reference TRBV18 and TRBJ2-4): NAGVMQNPRHLVRRRGQEARLRCSPMKGHSHVYWYRQLPEEGLKFMVYLQKENIIDESGMPKERFSAEFPKEGPSILRIQQVVRGDSAAYFCASSPSSWDGGKNIQYFGAGTRLSVL.

The chain carries TRBV4-1 and TRBJ2-1; 10 nucleotides line up with TRBD2. The CDR3 has 16 residues. With V trimmed by 0 bases and J by 15 bases, 14 bases remained unmatched. Germline-derived CDR1 and CDR2 are MGHRA and YSYEKL. In DNA, the CDR3 is TGCGCCAGCAGCCAAGAAGTCCTAGCGGGAGTTTATATTCGGTTCTTC. It translates to CASSQEVLAGVYIRFF.

In its sample, this clonotype is medium-sized. This chain links TRBV20-1 with TRBJ1-2, with D hard to call. Trimming left V 5 bases short and J 3 bases short, with 10 bases between. Germline CDR1 and CDR2: DFQATT and SNEGSKA (reference sequence). The CDR3 has 12 amino acids. DNA for the CDR3: TGCAGTGCTCCTACCTCAGACTATGGCTACACCTTC. This translates into CSAPTSDYGYTF.

Sample share makes this clonotype medium-sized (0.01 to 0.1%). The genes are TRBV7-8 and TRBJ2-7; tentative D call: TRBD1 (6 bases). V was cut by 5 bases and J by 2 bases, with 16 bases left in between. Germline V CDR1 and CDR2: SGHVS, FQNEAQ. The CDR3 covers 15 residues. Here the CDR3 reads CASSLDGTHTYEQYF. As DNA, the CDR3 is TGTGCCAGCAGCCTAGACGGGACACACACCTACGAGCAGTACTTC.

Ten or more counts support this clonotype. V usage is TRBV6-1 and J usage is TRBJ2-3; D is undetermined. Trimming left V 9 bases short and J 1 base short, with 17 bases between. The CDR3 is 15 residues long. Germline V lookup: CDR1 MNHNS, CDR2 SASEGT. CDR3 in DNA: TGTGCCAGTCTAAGCATGGACCCTCGCACAGATACGCAGTATTTT. This translates into CASLSMDPRTDTQYF.

This rearrangement joins TRBV2 to TRBJ1-5; TRBD1 matches 9 bases. The CDR3 covers 15 residues. The junction had 1 base not matched to a gene; V was cut back by 2 bases and J by 2 bases. Germline V gives CDR1 SNHLY, CDR2 FYNNEI. The CDR3 reads CASSEWTGGNQPQHF. CDR3 nucleotide sequence: TGTGCCAGCAGTGAATGGACAGGGGGCAATCAGCCCCAGCATTTT.

By sample fraction, this clonotype is medium-sized (0.01 to 0.1%). The chain links TRBV12-3 or TRBV12-4 to TRBJ2-2, with TRBD2 matching 7 bases. The CDR3 runs to 15 residues. The V segment lost 6 bases and the J segment 1 base; nucleotides outside the gene matches: 5. The DNA of the CDR3 is TGTGCCAGCAGAATAGCGGGCGGGAACACCGGGGAGCTGTTTTTT. Amino acid sequence: CASRIAGGNTGELFF.

About this clonotype itself: A much larger clone lies a single base off, so this may be a read error. CDR3 DNA sequence: TGTGCCAGCAGTTACTCTTGTTTTGATAACAGTGGCTACACCTTC. Its translation: CASSYSCFDNSGYTF. The chain recombines TRBV6-6 with TRBJ1-2, with D hard to call. Germline V gene sequence: CDR1 MNHNY, CDR2 SVGAGI (reference sequence). The CDR3 is 15 amino acids. V was cut by 0 bases and J by 7 bases, with 15 bases left in between.

The chain links TRBV11-2 to TRBJ2-2, with D perhaps being TRBD1 or TRBD2 (5 bases each). Germline loops: CDR1 SGHAT, CDR2 FQNNGV. Trimming left V 4 bases short and J 0 bases short, with 21 bases between. The CDR3 has 19 amino acids. The DNA of the CDR3 is TGTGCCAGCAGCTCATACATCTCTCGGGGACCGGCGAACACCGGGGAGCTGTTTTTT. Its protein product is CASSSYISRGPANTGELFF. Complete variable domain (other parts from reference TRBV11-2 and TRBJ2-2): EAGVAQSPRYKIIEKRQSVAFWCNPISGHATLYWYQQILGQGPKLLIQFQNNGVVDDSQLPKDRFSAERLKGVDSTLKIQPAKLEDSAVYLCASSSYISRGPANTGELFFGEGSRLTVL.

Comments on this clonotype: It may be a read error: a sequence one base away is much more abundant. The V call is TRBV10-2, the J call TRBJ1-4; 7 nucleotides agree with TRBD1. Germline lookup yields CDR1 WSHSY and CDR2 SAAADI. The CDR3 is made up of 14 amino acids. This CDR3 is CASRDRERGEKMFF. As DNA, the CDR3 is TGCGCCAGCAGAGACAGGGAGAGAGGTGAAAAAATGTTTTTT.

This clonotype was counted many times. The gene calls are TRBV19 and TRBJ2-7; 7 positions match TRBD2. CDR3 length: 14 residues. Germline V gene sequence: CDR1 LNHDA, CDR2 SQIVND (reference sequence). Trimming removed 1 base from V and 3 bases from J; junction bases left unmatched: 3. The CDR3 DNA reads as TGTGCCAGTAGTATAGGGGCGGGAGTCTACGAGCAGTACTTC. This codes for CASSIGAGVYEQYF.

This clonotype counts as medium-sized. V is TRBV12-3 or TRBV12-4 and J is TRBJ2-3; 11 bases agree with TRBD2. After removal of 3 bases from V and 3 bases from J, the junction contained 2 bases not matched to a gene. The CDR3 covers 15 residues. The CDR3 region is CASSLTSGKTDTQYF. For the CDR3, the DNA is TGTGCCAGCAGTTTGACTAGCGGGAAAACAGATACGCAGTATTTT.

In this sample, this clonotype turned up a few times. The CDR3 DNA reads TGTGCCATCAGTGGAATGGGCAGGGAAGGTCAGCCCCAGCATTTT. It is translated as CAISGMGREGQPQHF. V and J are TRBV10-3 and TRBJ1-5, with D tentatively TRBD1 (5 bases). V gave up 4 bases and J gave up 6 bases, with 16 bases separating them. The CDR3 has 15 residues. Germline V CDR1 and CDR2: ENHRY, SYGVKD.

This clonotype was recorded a few times. V usage is TRBV27 and J usage is TRBJ1-4, with 8 bases that match TRBD1. J was trimmed by 2 bases and V by 8 bases; bases with no gene match: 4. CDR1 is MNHEY, CDR2 SMNVEV, per germline (reference sequence). CDR3 length equals 14 residues. CDR3 sequence: CASGRTGTNEKLFF. In DNA, the CDR3 is TGTGCCAGCGGCAGGACAGGGACTAATGAAAAACTGTTTTTT.

Comment on this clonotype: It is unclear where the CDR3 begins or ends on the DNA, so no DNA is shown, and the CDR3 is as TCRdb lists it. V is TRBV29-1 and J is TRBJ2-3; the DNA was not compared with TRBD1, the D call given in the table. From germline, CDR1 is SQVTM and CDR2 ANQGSEA. The CDR3 comprises 14 residues, both ends counted. CDR3 protein: CSVATGTGRVTRYF.

This clonotype ranks as medium-sized. The rearrangement joins TRBV20-1 to TRBJ2-1; 10 bases are shared with TRBD2. Trimming removed 6 bases from V and 5 bases from J; junction bases left unmatched: 7. In germline, CDR1 is DFQATT, CDR2 SNEGSKA (reference sequence). The CDR3 is 14 residues long. CDR3 amino acids: CSAKIAGGNNEQFF. The DNA for the CDR3 is TGCAGTGCGAAGATAGCGGGAGGAAACAATGAGCAGTTCTTC.

Many counts were recorded for this clonotype. The chain employs TRBV18 and TRBJ2-1, with 7 positions matching TRBD2. The CDR3 spans 15 residues. CDR1 and CDR2 from the germline V gene are KGHSH and LQKENI. Losses at the gene ends were 2 bases for V and 3 bases for J; bases not matched to a gene: 4. The CDR3 region has the DNA TGTGCCAGCTCACCAGCGGGAGACATCTACAATGAGCAGTTCTTC. Translated, it gives CASSPAGDIYNEQFF.

This clonotype was seen at least ten times. This sequence joins TRBV27 and TRBJ2-1; no reliable D call. Germline V gene sequence: CDR1 MNHEY, CDR2 SMNVEV (reference sequence). Trimming removed 5 bases at V and 5 bases at J, with 10 bases between. CDR3 length: 13 residues. This CDR3 reads CASSPAVNNEQFF. DNA for the CDR3: TGTGCCAGCAGTCCCGCAGTTAACAATGAGCAGTTCTTC.